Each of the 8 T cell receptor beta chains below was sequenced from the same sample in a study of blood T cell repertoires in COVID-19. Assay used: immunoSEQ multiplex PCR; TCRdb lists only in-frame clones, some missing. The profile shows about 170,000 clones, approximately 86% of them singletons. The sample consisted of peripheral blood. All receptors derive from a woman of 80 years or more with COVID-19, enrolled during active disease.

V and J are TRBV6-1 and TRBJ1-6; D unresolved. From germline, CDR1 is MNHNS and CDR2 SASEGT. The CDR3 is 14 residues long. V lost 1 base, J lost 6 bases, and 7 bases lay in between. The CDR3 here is CASSEDSPNSPLHF. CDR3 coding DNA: TGTGCCAGCAGTGAAGACAGCCCTAATTCACCCCTCCACTTT.

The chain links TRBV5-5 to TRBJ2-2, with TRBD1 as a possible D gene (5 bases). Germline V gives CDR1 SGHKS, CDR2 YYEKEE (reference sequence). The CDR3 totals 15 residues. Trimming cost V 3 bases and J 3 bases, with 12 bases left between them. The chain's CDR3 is CASSSRVSDTGELFF. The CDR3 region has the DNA TGTGCCAGCAGCTCCAGGGTTAGTGACACCGGGGAGCTGTTTTTT.

CDR3 DNA sequence: TGCGCCAGCAGCGAGACCGGGACAGGGGATCAGCCCCAGCATTTT. This sequence encodes CASSETGTGDQPQHF. The rearrangement links TRBV5-1 to TRBJ1-5, with 10 bases that match TRBD1. This CDR3 contains 15 residues. CDR1 and CDR2 from the germline V gene are SGHRS and YFSETQ. The V and J ends lost 4 bases and 5 bases, in that order; junction bases with no gene match: 6.

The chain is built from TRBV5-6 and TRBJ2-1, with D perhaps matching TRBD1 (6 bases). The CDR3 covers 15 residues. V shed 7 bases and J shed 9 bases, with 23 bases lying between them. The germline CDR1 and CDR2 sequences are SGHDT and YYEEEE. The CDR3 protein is CASLTTGTGFGEQFF. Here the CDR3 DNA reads TGTGCCAGCCTAACAACAGGGACGGGCTTCGGTGAGCAGTTCTTC.

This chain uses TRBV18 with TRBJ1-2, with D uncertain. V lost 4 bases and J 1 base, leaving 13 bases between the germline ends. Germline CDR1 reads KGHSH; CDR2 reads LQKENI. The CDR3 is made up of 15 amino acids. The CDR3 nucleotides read TGTGCCAGCTCACGGGAGCCGAAAGATAACTATGGCTACACCTTC. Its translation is CASSREPKDNYGYTF.

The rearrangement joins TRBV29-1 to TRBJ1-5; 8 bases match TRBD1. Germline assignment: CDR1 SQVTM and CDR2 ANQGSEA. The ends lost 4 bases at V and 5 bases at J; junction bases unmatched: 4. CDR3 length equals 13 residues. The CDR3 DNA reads TGCAGCGTTGCGACAGGGGCTTATCAGCCCCAGCATTTT. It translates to CSVATGAYQPQHF.

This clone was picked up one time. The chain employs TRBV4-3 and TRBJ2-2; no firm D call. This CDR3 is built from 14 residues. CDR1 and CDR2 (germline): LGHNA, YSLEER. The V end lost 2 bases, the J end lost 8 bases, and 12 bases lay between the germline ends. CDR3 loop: CASSQLPQAGELFF. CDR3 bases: TGCGCCAGCAGCCAATTGCCCCAGGCAGGGGAGCTGTTTTTT.

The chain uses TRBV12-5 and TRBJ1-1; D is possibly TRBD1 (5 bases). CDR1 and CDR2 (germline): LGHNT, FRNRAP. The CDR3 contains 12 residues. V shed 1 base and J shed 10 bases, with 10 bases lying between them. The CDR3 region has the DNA TGTGCTAGTGGTTTGGCCGGGAGGGGAGCTTTCTTT. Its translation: CASGLAGRGAFF.